This T cell receptor beta chain was identified during a study of patients and donors after allogeneic stem cell transplantation. Each CDR3 protein is one row after TCRdb ran MiXCR on the RT-PCR reads. The repertoire consists of approximately 170,000 distinct CDR3 sequences, with 20% to 25% occurring once and the leading ten covering about 25%. Germline assignment: CDR1 DFQATT and CDR2 SNEGSKA (reference sequence). V gave up 0 bases and J gave up 4 bases; unmatched junction bases: 10. The CDR3 length is 16 residues. The clonotype originates from a human donor who was either an allogeneic HSCT recipient or a stem cell or donor lymphocyte infusion donor (not recorded which). It is not recorded whose cells these are; they may come from a transplant donor. The chain combines TRBV20-1 with TRBJ1-1; 8 nucleotides match TRBD1. Sequencing was carried out using blood, either unsorted or a sorted T cell fraction (not recorded which). This CDR3 reads CSARDSMTGVGTEAFF. The CDR3, as DNA: TGCAGTGCTAGAGATAGCATGACAGGGGTGGGCACTGAAGCTTTCTTT.